The clone carrying this TCR beta chain was detected once. Between the trimmed V and J ends, which lost 3 bases and 2 bases, there was a span of 9 bases. The length of the CDR3 is 14 residues. In germline, CDR1 is SGHTS, CDR2 YDEGEE. Sequencing used immunoSEQ multiplex PCR; TCRdb keeps in-frame clones, though not all of them. The sample records roughly 30,000 clones, around 90% being singletons. The data derive from a study of T cells in localized non-small cell lung cancer. This sequence joins TRBV5-8 and TRBJ1-5, with D possibly matching TRBD1 (5 bases). The TCR comes from a woman aged 18-49 years with stage I lung adenocarcinoma. The starting material was peripheral blood, obtained before any cancer treatment. Here the CDR3 reads CASSWGYGNQPQHF. CDR3 DNA sequence: TGTGCCAGCAGCTGGGGCTACGGCAATCAGCCCCAGCATTTT.